This T cell receptor beta chain was recorded in a study of T-cell memory formation after mild COVID-19. Study-wide findings and caveats: CD4+ clones that contracted lay mainly in CM and EM; CD8+ ones lay in EMRA.

Constant-segment primers and 5'RACE yielded cDNA libraries for TCR alpha and TCR beta, each carrying sample barcodes and UMIs. From the 5' RACE reads, TCRdb called clonotypes with MiXCR, one entry per CDR3 protein. Here the sample spans approximately 150,000 distinct CDR3 sequences, roughly 13% being singletons. Concerning this clonotype: Its antigen is not identified.

Between the trimmed V and J ends, which lost 1 base and 3 bases, there was a span of 13 bases. Germline-derived CDR1 and CDR2 are SGHRS and YFSETQ. This CDR3 comprises 15 residues. Sequenced sample: PBMCs or a T cell subset sorted from them (not recorded which). The genes are TRBV5-1 and TRBJ2-5; no clear D gene. The TCR comes from a man in his late teens or twenties who had mild COVID-19 (a few samples of this study predate the infection). Cell type and time point are not known. The CDR3: CASSLSRQPEETQYF. DNA of the CDR3: TGCGCCAGCAGCTTGAGTAGGCAGCCAGAAGAGACCCAGTACTTC.